Listed below are T cell receptor beta chains from one sample, sequenced in a study of blood T cells in healthy people across ages. A single record per CDR3 protein comes from TCRdb applying MiXCR to the 5' RACE reads. Here the sample spans 750,000 to 950,000 distinct CDR3 sequences, approximately 55% being singletons. The sequencing sample was made of blood. Receptor source: a man older than 75 in good health. Both conserved end residues are part of each CDR3. A D gene is named only where the DNA matches it firmly. Where a row states a size, it is once, few, many or the class of an expanded clone; other rows omit it.

clone_size: .; d_call: .; j_call: TRBJ1-4; v_call: TRBV30; cdr3_nt: TGTGCCTGGAGCGATTATGGGGCAACTAATGAAAAACTGTTTTTT; cdr3_aa: CAWSDYGATNEKLFF
clone_size: .; d_call: .; j_call: TRBJ2-6; v_call: TRBV18; cdr3_nt: TGTGCCAGCTCACCACCGAAAGGGCTCGGGGCCAACGTCCTGACTTTC; cdr3_aa: CASSPPKGLGANVLTF
clone_size: .; d_call: .; j_call: TRBJ2-7; v_call: TRBV24-1; cdr3_nt: TGTGCCACCAGCGGGATAGGGGGCGAGCAGTACTTC; cdr3_aa: CATSGIGGEQYF
clone_size: .; d_call: .; j_call: TRBJ2-1; v_call: TRBV24-1; cdr3_nt: TGTGCCACCAGTGCCAGCGTCTCCTACAATGAGCAGTTCTTC; cdr3_aa: CATSASVSYNEQFF
clone_size: few; d_call: .; j_call: TRBJ1-1; v_call: TRBV11-3; cdr3_nt: TGTGCCAGCAGCTTCAATACGAACACTGAAGCTTTCTTT; cdr3_aa: CASSFNTNTEAFF
clone_size: few; d_call: TRBD1; j_call: TRBJ2-7; v_call: TRBV2; cdr3_nt: TGTGCCAGCACTACGGACAGGGCAGCGATCGGGAACGAGCAGTACTTC; cdr3_aa: CASTTDRAAIGNEQYF
clone_size: .; d_call: TRBD2; j_call: TRBJ2-5; v_call: TRBV9; cdr3_nt: TGTGCCAGCAGCGTAGGGGTAGCGGGGGTAGGCAAAGAGACCCAGTACTTC; cdr3_aa: CASSVGVAGVGKETQYF
clone_size: .; d_call: TRBD1; j_call: TRBJ2-7; v_call: TRBV6-6; cdr3_nt: TGTGCCAGCAGGGGGACAGGCGAAGTCTACGAGCAGTACTTC; cdr3_aa: CASRGTGEVYEQYF
clone_size: few; d_call: .; j_call: TRBJ2-7; v_call: TRBV20-1; cdr3_nt: TGCAGTGCTAGATCAGTGAGCTCCTACGAGCAGTACTTC; cdr3_aa: CSARSVSSYEQYF
clone_size: few; d_call: .; j_call: TRBJ1-2; v_call: TRBV7-2; cdr3_nt: TGTGCAGAACGGATCCTTGGTGGCTATGGCTACACCTTC; cdr3_aa: CAERILGGYGYTF
clone_size: .; d_call: TRBD1; j_call: TRBJ1-2; v_call: TRBV3-1; cdr3_nt: TGTGCCAGCAGCCAAGGCCGGACAGGGAACTATGGCTACACCTTC; cdr3_aa: CASSQGRTGNYGYTF
clone_size: .; d_call: .; j_call: TRBJ2-1; v_call: TRBV2; cdr3_nt: TGTGCCACAGGGCCCCGTAGGCTTAACAATGAGCAGTTCTTC; cdr3_aa: CATGPRRLNNEQFF
clone_size: .; d_call: TRBD1; j_call: TRBJ2-3; v_call: TRBV7-9; cdr3_nt: TGTGCCAGCAGCCCATGGGACAGGGGTGCCAGATACGCGTATTTT; cdr3_aa: CASSPWDRGARYAYF
clone_size: .; d_call: TRBD2; j_call: TRBJ2-3; v_call: TRBV20-1; cdr3_nt: TGCAGTGCTACCAGCGGGGGAGCAACAGATACGCAGTATTTT; cdr3_aa: CSATSGGATDTQYF
clone_size: few; d_call: .; j_call: TRBJ2-2; v_call: TRBV6-1; cdr3_nt: TGTGCCAGCAGTCCCTTGATAGGGGAGACCGGTCTCACCGGGGAGCTGTTTTTT; cdr3_aa: CASSPLIGETGLTGELFF